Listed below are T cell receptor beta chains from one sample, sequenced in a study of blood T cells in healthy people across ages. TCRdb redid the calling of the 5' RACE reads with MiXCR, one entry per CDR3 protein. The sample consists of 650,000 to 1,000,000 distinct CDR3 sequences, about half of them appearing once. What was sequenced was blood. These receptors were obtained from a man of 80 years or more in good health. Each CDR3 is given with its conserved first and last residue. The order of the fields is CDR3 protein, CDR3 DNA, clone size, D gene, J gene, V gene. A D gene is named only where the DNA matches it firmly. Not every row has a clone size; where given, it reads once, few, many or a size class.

CDR3: CASSPSYGDGGANVLTF
DNA: TGTGCCAGCAGCCCCTCATACGGGGATGGAGGAGCCAACGTCCTGACTTTC
size: -
D: -
J: TRBJ2-6
V: TRBV3-1

CDR3: CSVGLAGGRDTQYF
DNA: TGCAGCGTGGGACTAGCGGGAGGCAGAGATACGCAGTATTTT
size: many
D: TRBD2
J: TRBJ2-3
V: TRBV29-1

CDR3: CAIRAGDGSYEQYF
DNA: TGTGCCATCAGGGCCGGTGACGGCTCCTACGAGCAGTACTTC
size: -
D: -
J: TRBJ2-7
V: TRBV10-3

CDR3: CASSYTSGSQISNEQFF
DNA: TGTGCCAGCAGTTACACTAGCGGGAGTCAGATTAGTAATGAGCAGTTCTTC
size: -
D: TRBD2
J: TRBJ2-1
V: TRBV6-6

CDR3: CASSLVAGENYGYTF
DNA: TGCGCCAGCAGCTTGGTGGCAGGGGAGAACTATGGCTACACCTTC
size: -
D: -
J: TRBJ1-2
V: TRBV5-1

CDR3: CASSRQGTEAFF
DNA: TGTGCCAGCAGCCGACAAGGGACTGAAGCTTTCTTT
size: few
D: -
J: TRBJ1-1
V: TRBV4-2

CDR3: CASSHTGQGANGELFF
DNA: TGTGCCAGCAGCCATACTGGACAGGGGGCCAACGGGGAGCTGTTTTTT
size: few
D: TRBD1
J: TRBJ2-2
V: TRBV4-2

CDR3: CSARAAVGRTRYTDTQYF
DNA: TGCAGTGCTAGAGCCGCCGTGGGTAGGACTAGATACACAGATACGCAGTATTTT
size: many
D: TRBD2
J: TRBJ2-3
V: TRBV20-1

CDR3: CSAEARGGDTQYF
DNA: TGCAGCGCTGAAGCCAGGGGGGGAGATACGCAGTATTTT
size: -
D: -
J: TRBJ2-3
V: TRBV29-1

CDR3: CSAKPTGNNSPLHF
DNA: TGCAGTGCTAAGCCTACAGGGAACAATTCACCCCTCCACTTT
size: few
D: -
J: TRBJ1-6
V: TRBV20-1

CDR3: CASSPRTSGSWEQYF
DNA: TGTGCCAGCAGCCCTCGGACTAGCGGGAGTTGGGAGCAGTACTTC
size: -
D: TRBD2
J: TRBJ2-7
V: TRBV7-9

CDR3: CASISSGSRGEQFF
DNA: TGTGCCAGCATCTCAAGCGGGAGTCGGGGTGAGCAGTTCTTC
size: -
D: TRBD2
J: TRBJ2-1
V: TRBV12-3/TRBV12-4

CDR3: CATSRDLRQGGYGYTF
DNA: TGTGCCACCAGCAGAGATCTGAGGCAGGGAGGATATGGCTACACCTTC
size: -
D: -
J: TRBJ1-2
V: TRBV15

CDR3: CAISESGRTGEPFF
DNA: TGTGCCATCAGTGAGTCGGGGCGCACCGGGGAGCCGTTTTTT
size: -
D: -
J: TRBJ2-2
V: TRBV10-3

CDR3: CSAGLTSGGNEQFF
DNA: TGCAGTGCTGGATTGACTAGCGGGGGAAATGAGCAGTTCTTC
size: -
D: TRBD2
J: TRBJ2-1
V: TRBV20-1

CDR3: CASSLPLADSYNEQFF
DNA: TGCGCCAGCAGCTTGCCCCTAGCGGACTCCTACAATGAGCAGTTCTTC
size: -
D: TRBD2
J: TRBJ2-1
V: TRBV5-1

CDR3: CASSQESPSGGTNEQFF
DNA: TGTGCCAGCAGCCAAGAGTCTCCTAGCGGGGGAACCAATGAGCAGTTCTTC
size: few
D: TRBD2
J: TRBJ2-1
V: TRBV3-1

CDR3: CASSWGAGSNQPQHF
DNA: TGTGCCAGCAGTTGGGGCGCAGGATCCAATCAACCCCAGCATTTT
size: -
D: -
J: TRBJ1-5
V: TRBV12-3/TRBV12-4

CDR3: CASRQWDSPNEKLFF
DNA: TGTGCCAGCAGACAATGGGACAGCCCGAATGAAAAACTGTTTTTT
size: -
D: TRBD1
J: TRBJ1-4
V: TRBV12-3/TRBV12-4

CDR3: CASSLAGTGNPLNTEAFF
DNA: TGTGCCAGCAGCCTCGCCGGGACAGGAAACCCCCTGAACACTGAAGCTTTCTTT
size: few
D: TRBD1
J: TRBJ1-1
V: TRBV7-3

CDR3: CASSVRAGERYNEQFF
DNA: TGCGCCAGCAGCGTCCGAGCGGGAGAGCGGTACAATGAGCAGTTCTTC
size: -
D: TRBD2
J: TRBJ2-1
V: TRBV5-1

CDR3: CASSYGTVSGELFF
DNA: TGTGCCAGCAGTTATGGGACAGTTTCCGGGGAGCTGTTTTTT
size: -
D: TRBD1
J: TRBJ2-2
V: TRBV6-6

CDR3: CSARKTGSATVETQYF
DNA: TGCAGTGCTAGAAAGACAGGGTCGGCGACAGTGGAGACCCAGTACTTC
size: -
D: TRBD1
J: TRBJ2-5
V: TRBV20-1

CDR3: CAISPAGSGYTF
DNA: TGTGCCATCAGTCCGGCAGGGAGTGGCTACACCTTC
size: many
D: -
J: TRBJ1-2
V: TRBV10-3

CDR3: CASSSSRRGETQYF
DNA: TGTGCCAGCAGCAGTAGCAGGAGAGGGGAGACCCAGTACTTC
size: -
D: -
J: TRBJ2-5
V: TRBV7-2

CDR3: CSAAGTPSSYEQYF
DNA: TGCAGCGCCGCAGGGACTCCATCGTCCTACGAGCAGTACTTC
size: few
D: -
J: TRBJ2-7
V: TRBV29-1

CDR3: CASSIGGRQFF
DNA: TGTGCCAGTAGTATCGGCGGGAGGCAGTTCTTC
size: -
D: TRBD2
J: TRBJ2-1
V: TRBV19

CDR3: CKASGSTDTQYF
DNA: TGCAAAGCAAGCGGAAGCACAGATACGCAGTATTTT
size: few
D: -
J: TRBJ2-3
V: TRBV20-1

CDR3: CAITSGGYEQYF
DNA: TGTGCCATCACTTCAGGGGGGTACGAGCAGTACTTC
size: -
D: -
J: TRBJ2-7
V: TRBV10-3

CDR3: CSVEDRADGRQETQYF
DNA: TGCAGCGTTGAAGATAGGGCCGACGGAAGACAAGAGACCCAGTACTTC
size: few
D: -
J: TRBJ2-5
V: TRBV29-1